This T cell receptor (beta chain) is drawn from a study of blood T cell repertoires in COVID-19. Sequencing used immunoSEQ multiplex PCR; TCRdb keeps in-frame clones, though not all of them. The data hold approximately 75,000 clones, with around 67% observed a single time. V dropped 7 bases and J dropped 2 bases, with 15 bases sitting between them. Germline V gene lookup returns CDR1 MNHNY and CDR2 SVGAGI (reference sequence). The CDR3 has 14 residues. This chain joins TRBV6-6 and TRBJ2-7; the D gene is possibly TRBD1 (6 bases). The TCR was taken from a human donor with acute or convalescent COVID-19. The donor label of this sample is uncertain. The material sequenced was peripheral blood. The DNA for the CDR3 is TGTGCCAGCAATCCCGGGACAACCACCTACGAGCAGTACTTC. Protein sequence: CASNPGTTTYEQYF.